This T cell receptor beta chain was sequenced in a study of neurological immune-mediated disorders. Volunteers at a blood bank in Maryland, USA, were the healthy controls. Synthesis of cDNA was performed by 5'RACE using 10-nucleotide random UMIs. One entry per CDR3 protein, called by TCRdb with MiXCR from the 5' RACE reads. The repertoire includes around 83,000 distinct CDR3 sequences, 13% to 15% of them detected once, and 6% to 7% sits in the top ten. This clonotype was recorded at least ten times. Sequenced material: PBMCs. This receptor was identified in a woman between 45 and 65 years old in good health.

The CDR3 sequence is CASRKNTEAFF. The CDR3 DNA reads TGTGCCAGCCGGAAGAACACTGAAGCTTTCTTT. This chain connects TRBV4-2 to TRBJ1-1; no definite D call. The V end was cut by 8 bases, the J end by 1 base, with 5 bases between. Germline lookup yields CDR1 LGHNA and CDR2 YNFKEQ. The CDR3 totals 11 residues.